These 26 T cell receptor beta chains were all obtained from the same sample, sequenced in a study of blood T cell repertoires in COVID-19. Libraries were prepared by immunoSEQ multiplex PCR; TCRdb keeps only in-frame clonotypes and omits some of them. Of 65,000 to 75,000 clones in the sample, 60% to 85% were seen once. The sample comprised peripheral blood. The receptor source for this set is a man between 65 and 79 years old with acute or convalescent COVID-19.

The chain joins TRBV11-2 to TRBJ2-1; 7 nucleotides match TRBD1. Trimming at V came to 4 bases and at J to 1 base, leaving 4 bases not matched to a gene. Germline V lookup: CDR1 SGHAT, CDR2 FQNNGV. The length of the CDR3 is 15 residues. The CDR3 DNA reads TGTGCCAGCAGCTCCAGGGGGTTATCCTACAATGAGCAGTTCTTC. Its translation: CASSSRGLSYNEQFF. Combining the CDR3 with reference TRBV11-2 and TRBJ2-1 gives the whole variable domain EAGVAQSPRYKIIEKRQSVAFWCNPISGHATLYWYQQILGQGPKLLIQFQNNGVVDDSQLPKDRFSAERLKGVDSTLKIQPAKLEDSAVYLCASSSRGLSYNEQFFGPGTRLTVL.

The V gene is TRBV3-1 (or the pseudogene TRBV3-2), the J gene TRBJ2-1; 7 bases fit TRBD2. Germline CDR1 is LGHDT and CDR2 is YNNKEL (reference sequence). This CDR3 is built from 17 residues. Trimming at V came to 2 bases and at J to 0 bases, leaving 7 bases not matched to a gene. CDR3 nucleotide sequence: TGTGCCAGCAGCCAACTTCCTAGCGGTAGCTCCTACAATGAGCAGTTCTTC. This codes for CASSQLPSGSSYNEQFF.

The chain employs TRBV9 and TRBJ1-4; 9 nucleotides match TRBD1. V shed 4 bases, J shed 2 bases, and the junction held 6 bases outside the gene matches. Per the germline V gene, CDR1 is SGDLS and CDR2 is YYNGEE. There are 16 residues in the CDR3. The CDR3 coding sequence is TGTGCCAGCAGCAGGGGACAGGGTGGTACTAATGAAAAACTGTTTTTT. Its protein is CASSRGQGGTNEKLFF.

This clone was detected a few times. The rearrangement links TRBV9 to TRBJ2-7; tentative D call: TRBD1 (5 bases). The CDR3 extends over 14 amino acids. V lost 0 bases, J lost 2 bases, and 9 bases lay in between. CDR1 SGDLS and CDR2 YYNGEE come from the germline V gene. The CDR3 coding sequence is TGTGCCAGCAGCGTAGGCGACAGTACCTACGAGCAGTACTTC. It yields the protein CASSVGDSTYEQYF.

The chain has TRBV3-1 (or the pseudogene TRBV3-2) and TRBJ2-1; D perhaps matches TRBD1 (6 bases). V dropped 4 bases and J dropped 3 bases, with 10 bases sitting between them. CDR3 length: 14 residues. Germline V CDR1 and CDR2: LGHDT, YNNKEL (reference sequence). The CDR3 sequence is CASSPTGGYNEQFF. DNA for the CDR3: TGTGCCAGCAGCCCGACAGGAGGCTACAATGAGCAGTTCTTC.

V and J are TRBV15 and TRBJ2-7; the match to TRBD2 covers 9 bases. The CDR3 has 16 amino acids. From germline, CDR1 is LNHNV and CDR2 YYDKDF (reference sequence). With 0 bases clipped from V and 3 bases from J, the junction kept 6 bases outside the gene matches. CDR3 bases: TGTGCCACCAGCAGAGATGGGAGAGCGGGAGGCTACGAGCAGTACTTC. Translating it yields CATSRDGRAGGYEQYF.

This chain uses TRBV7-2 with TRBJ1-1, with D possibly being TRBD1 (5 bases). CDR1 is SGHTA, CDR2 FQGNSA, per germline. The ends were cut back, 4 bases at V and 1 base at J, with 7 bases in the middle. The CDR3 is 13 residues long. CDR3 bases: TGTGCCAGCAGCTCAGACAGGAACACTGAAGCTTTCTTT. Its translation: CASSSDRNTEAFF.

This clone was counted between two and nine times. This chain joins TRBV2 and TRBJ2-5; D is unresolved. This CDR3 is 12 amino acids long. The germline V and J ends were trimmed by 6 bases and 2 bases, with 7 bases remaining between them. Germline lookup yields CDR1 SNHLY and CDR2 FYNNEI. In DNA, the CDR3 is TGTGCCAGCAGGTTCACACAAGAGACCCAGTACTTC. Its translation is CASRFTQETQYF.

This clone was detected once. The chain combines TRBV7-9 with TRBJ2-2; the D gene is possibly TRBD2 (5 bases). CDR1 is SEHNR, CDR2 FQNEAQ, per germline (reference sequence). This CDR3 comprises 12 residues. With 11 bases removed from V and 6 bases from J, the gap between germline ends came to 13 bases. The CDR3 coding sequence is TGTGCCCGACGAGGGTACTCCGGGGAGCTGTTTTTT. It is translated as CARRGYSGELFF.

This clone was picked up one time. The genes are TRBV19 and TRBJ2-2, with 11 bases aligning to TRBD1. CDR3 size: 16 residues. V gave up 3 bases and J gave up 1 base; unmatched junction bases: 1. Looked up from germline, CDR1 is LNHDA and CDR2 is SQIVND (reference sequence). In DNA, the CDR3 is TGTGCCAGTAGTATGGGGACAGGGGGGAACACCGGGGAGCTGTTTTTT. This codes for CASSMGTGGNTGELFF.

The chain carries TRBV7-2 and TRBJ2-7; 7 nucleotides agree with TRBD1. This CDR3 is 15 amino acids long. CDR1 is SGHTA, CDR2 FQGNSA, per germline. The junction had 9 bases not matched to a gene; V was cut back by 5 bases and J by 2 bases. This chain's CDR3 is CASSRDRARTYEQYF. The CDR3 region has the DNA TGTGCCAGCAGCAGAGACAGGGCCAGGACCTACGAGCAGTACTTC.

The V and J genes are TRBV28 and TRBJ2-5, with D possibly matching TRBD2 (6 bases). Per the germline V gene, CDR1 is MDHEN and CDR2 is SYDVKM. The V gene lost 2 bases and the J gene lost 2 bases, with 15 bases spanning the gap. The CDR3 totals 16 residues. Here the CDR3 reads CASSLGPGTEQETQYF. The CDR3 DNA is TGTGCCAGCAGTTTAGGCCCCGGGACTGAACAAGAGACCCAGTACTTC. Supplemented by reference TRBV28 and TRBJ2-5, the full variable domain reads DVKVTQSSRYLVKRTGEKVFLECVQDMDHENMFWYRQDPGLGLRLIYFSYDVKMKEKGDIPEGYSVSREKKERFSLILESASTNQTSMYLCASSLGPGTEQETQYFGPGTRLLVL.

J is TRBJ2-3 and V is TRBV19, with 10 nucleotides matching TRBD2. The germline gives CDR1 LNHDA, CDR2 SQIVND (reference sequence). The CDR3 covers 12 residues. CDR3 loop: CSSGLATDTQYF. CDR3 DNA: TGTTCATCGGGACTAGCGACAGATACGCAGTATTTT. The whole variable domain, filled in from reference TRBV19 and TRBJ2-3, reads DGGITQSPKYLFRKEGQNVTLSCEQNLNHDAMYWYRQDPGQGLRLIYYSQIVNDFQKGDIAEGYSVSREKKESFPLTVTSAQKNPTAFYLCSSGLATDTQYFGPGTRLTVL.

This clone was counted once. The genes are TRBV6-2 or TRBV6-3 and TRBJ1-2, with TRBD1 identical over 10 bases. The CDR3 length is 18 residues. Germline V gives CDR1 MNHEY, CDR2 SVGEGT. The V and J ends lost 5 bases and 4 bases, in that order; junction bases with no gene match: 16. CDR3 sequence (DNA): TGTGCCAGCAGTCCCCTCCGGACAGGGGGTGCGGCTACCTATGGCTACACCTTC. It encodes CASSPLRTGGAATYGYTF.

The gene calls are TRBV4-3 and TRBJ1-6; D is possibly TRBD1 (5 bases). The CDR3 has 15 amino acids. Trimming took off 0 bases at V and 6 bases at J, with 9 bases between the two ends. The germline V gene has CDR1 LGHNA and CDR2 YSLEER. The chain's CDR3 is CASSQDPGGNSPLHF. The CDR3 bases are TGCGCCAGCAGCCAAGACCCGGGGGGTAATTCACCCCTCCACTTT.

This clone has just one count. V usage is TRBV18 and J usage is TRBJ2-1; 14 nucleotides match TRBD2. The V and J ends lost 3 bases and 9 bases, in that order; junction bases with no gene match: 10. CDR1 is KGHSH and CDR2 is LQKENI in the germline V gene. The CDR3 consists of 17 residues. The CDR3 sequence: CASSPPGTSGSVGEQFF. The CDR3 DNA is TGTGCCAGCTCACCCCCAGGGACTAGCGGGAGTGTGGGTGAGCAGTTCTTC.

The DNA of the CDR3 is TGCGCCAGCAGCATCGGACTAGCGGGAGCTAATGAGCAGTTCTTC. Its translation is CASSIGLAGANEQFF. The V gene is TRBV5-1, the J gene TRBJ2-1; 13 nucleotides align to TRBD2. This CDR3 has 15 amino acids. The V segment lost 4 bases and the J segment 7 bases; nucleotides outside the gene matches: 5. Germline values: CDR1 SGHRS, CDR2 YFSETQ.

The chain is built from TRBV28 and TRBJ2-1, with 11 bases that match TRBD2. The CDR3 spans 16 residues. Trimming cost V 3 bases and J 4 bases; bases outside gene matches: 5. Looked up from germline, CDR1 is MDHEN and CDR2 is SYDVKM. CDR3 region: CASSLSTSGTYNEQFF. The CDR3 region has the DNA TGTGCCAGCAGTTTGTCGACTAGCGGGACTTACAATGAGCAGTTCTTC.

Here the CDR3 DNA reads TGTGCCAGCAGTGAATGGGCGGCAGGGCGCAATGAGCAGTTCTTC. As protein: CASSEWAAGRNEQFF. This chain uses TRBV6-1 with TRBJ2-1; possibly TRBD1 for D (5 bases). The CDR3 spans 15 residues. Germline lookup yields CDR1 MNHNS and CDR2 SASEGT. V lost 2 bases to trimming and J lost 6 bases, with 14 bases between them.

This chain joins TRBV6-1 and TRBJ2-7, with 8 bases that match TRBD1. J was trimmed by 3 bases and V by 0 bases; bases with no gene match: 7. Looked up from germline, CDR1 is MNHNS and CDR2 is SASEGT. This CDR3 region has 16 residues. CDR3 amino acids: CASSEAGQEPIYEQYF. CDR3 sequence (DNA): TGTGCCAGCAGTGAAGCGGGACAGGAGCCGATCTACGAGCAGTACTTC.

This clone was counted a few times. This rearrangement joins TRBV7-9 to TRBJ2-7, with D hard to call. Germline assignment: CDR1 SEHNR and CDR2 FQNEAQ (reference sequence). The germline V and J ends were trimmed by 1 base and 4 bases, with 8 bases remaining between them. This CDR3 has 13 amino acids. CDR3 DNA: TGTGCCAGCAGCTTAGGCACCTATTACGAGCAGTACTTC. Its translation is CASSLGTYYEQYF.

The V call is TRBV7-9, the J call TRBJ2-7; 11 bases match TRBD1. The J segment lost 4 bases and the V segment lost 5 bases, leaving 7 bases of the junction unmatched. This CDR3 spans 15 amino acids. Germline lookup yields CDR1 SEHNR and CDR2 FQNEAQ (reference sequence). CDR3 sequence: CASSVGQGARYEQYF. The CDR3 coding sequence is TGTGCCAGCAGCGTCGGACAGGGGGCGCGATACGAGCAGTACTTC.

This chain joins TRBV7-8 and TRBJ2-7; the match to TRBD2 covers 7 bases. The CDR3 is made up of 15 amino acids. Trimming took 0 bases from V and 1 from J; bases not matched to a gene: 3. Germline values: CDR1 SGHVS, CDR2 FQNEAQ. For the CDR3, the DNA is TGTGCCAGCAGCTTAGCCGGGAGGCCGTCCTACGAGCAGTACTTC. It specifies CASSLAGRPSYEQYF. Based on the CDR3 plus reference TRBV7-8 and TRBJ2-7, the full variable domain is GAGVSQSPRYKVAKRGQDVALRCDPISGHVSLFWYQQALGQGPEFLTYFQNEAQLDKSGLPSDRFFAERPEGSVSTLKIQRTQQEDSAVYLCASSLAGRPSYEQYFGPGTRLTVT.

The V gene is TRBV7-9, the J gene TRBJ2-5; D gene ambiguous. The V gene's germline CDR1 is SEHNR and CDR2 FQNEAQ (reference sequence). Trimming shortened V by 4 bases and J by 4 bases, and 7 bases separated the two germline ends. This CDR3 spans 12 amino acids. The CDR3 loop reads CASSSQAETQYF. The CDR3 DNA sequence: TGTGCCAGCAGCTCCCAAGCAGAGACCCAGTACTTC.

The chain links TRBV28 to TRBJ1-4; the D is unclear. CDR1 MDHEN and CDR2 SYDVKM come from the germline V gene. CDR3 size: 12 residues. Trimming took 5 bases from V and 6 from J, leaving 7 bases between them. CDR3 sequence reads: CASSDIDEKLFF. As DNA, the CDR3 is TGTGCCAGCAGTGACATCGATGAAAAACTGTTTTTT.

The chain uses TRBV11-2 and TRBJ2-1; possibly TRBD2 for D (5 bases). Trimming pared 5 bases from V and 0 bases from J, leaving 17 bases between. The CDR3 has 17 amino acids. CDR1 SGHAT and CDR2 FQNNGV come from the germline V gene. For the CDR3, the DNA is TGTGCCAGCAGCAAATCAGAGGCGGGTAGCTCCTACAATGAGCAGTTCTTC. Translation: CASSKSEAGSSYNEQFF.